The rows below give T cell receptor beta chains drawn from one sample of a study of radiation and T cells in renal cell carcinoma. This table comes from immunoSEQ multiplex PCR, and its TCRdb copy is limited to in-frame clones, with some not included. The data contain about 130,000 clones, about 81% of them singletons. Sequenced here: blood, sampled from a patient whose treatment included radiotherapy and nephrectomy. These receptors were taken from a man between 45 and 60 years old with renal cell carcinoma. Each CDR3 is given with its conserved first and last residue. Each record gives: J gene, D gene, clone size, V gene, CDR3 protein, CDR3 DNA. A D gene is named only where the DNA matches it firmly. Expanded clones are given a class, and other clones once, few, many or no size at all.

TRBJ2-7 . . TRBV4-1 CASSPQVQSQFPQYF TGCGCCAGCAGCCCCCAGGTACAGTCCCAATTTCCGCAGTACTTC
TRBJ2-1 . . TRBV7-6 CASSFLRSSYNEQFF TGTGCCAGCAGCTTTTTGAGGAGCTCCTACAATGAGCAGTTCTTC
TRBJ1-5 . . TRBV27 CASSSEGQTFNQPQHF TGTGCCAGCAGTTCGGAGGGGCAGACCTTTAATCAGCCCCAGCATTTT
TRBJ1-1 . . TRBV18 CASSEGQHEGAFF TGTGCCAGCTCGGAAGGACAGCATGAAGGGGCTTTCTTT
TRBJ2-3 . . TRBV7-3 CASSPRAPEAAYF TGTGCCAGCAGCCCAAGGGCCCCCGAGGCCGCGTATTTT
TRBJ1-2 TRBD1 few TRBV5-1 CASTPDREDGYGYTF TGCGCCAGCACCCCCGACAGGGAGGATGGCTATGGCTACACCTTC
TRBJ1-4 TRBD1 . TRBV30 CAWSGDSNEKLFF TGTGCCTGGAGCGGGGACAGTAATGAAAAACTGTTTTTT
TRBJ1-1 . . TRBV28 CASRELNTEAFF TGTGCCAGCAGAGAGTTGAACACTGAAGCTTTCTTT
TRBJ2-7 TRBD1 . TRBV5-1 CASSSRQGARDEQYF TGCGCCAGCAGCTCACGGCAGGGGGCGAGGGACGAGCAGTACTTC
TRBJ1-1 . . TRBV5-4 CASSLDRTEAFF TGTGCCAGCAGCTTGGACAGAACTGAAGCTTTCTTT
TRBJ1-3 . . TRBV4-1 CASSRGNSGNTIYF TGCGCCAGCAGCCGAGGCAACTCTGGAAACACCATATATTTT
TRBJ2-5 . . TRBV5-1 CASSLAQGYQETQYF TGCGCCAGCAGCTTGGCGCAGGGCTACCAAGAGACCCAGTACTTC
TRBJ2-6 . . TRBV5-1 CASGTSSSGANVLTF TGCGCCAGCGGGACCTCTAGCTCTGGGGCCAACGTCCTGACTTTC
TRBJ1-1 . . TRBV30 CAWSNSPDMNTEAFF TGTGCCTGGAGCAACAGCCCTGACATGAACACTGAAGCTTTCTTT
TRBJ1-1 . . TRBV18 CASSLNHGSGNTEAFF TGTGCCAGCTCATTAAATCATGGGTCCGGAAACACTGAAGCTTTCTTT
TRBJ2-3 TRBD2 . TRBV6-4 CASSGSGEKDTQYF TGTGCCAGCAGTGGTAGCGGGGAAAAAGATACGCAGTATTTT
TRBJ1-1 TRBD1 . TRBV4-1 CASRTGVEAFF TGCGCCAGCCGGACAGGGGTTGAAGCTTTCTTT
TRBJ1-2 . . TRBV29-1 CSVDLGQGPSYTF TGCAGCGTTGACTTGGGACAAGGCCCTTCATACACCTTC
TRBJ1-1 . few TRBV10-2 CASSESTQGRYEAFF TGCGCCAGCAGTGAGTCGACTCAAGGGCGGTATGAAGCTTTCTTT
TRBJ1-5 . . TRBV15 CATSPLGTSNQPQHF TGTGCCACCAGCCCCCTAGGGACGAGCAATCAGCCCCAGCATTTT
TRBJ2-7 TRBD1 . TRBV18 CASSPTGGTYEQYF TGTGCCAGCTCGCCGACAGGGGGAACCTACGAGCAGTACTTC
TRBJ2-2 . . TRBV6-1 CAISYSGNTGELFF TGTGCCATATCCTATAGCGGGAACACCGGGGAGCTGTTTTTT
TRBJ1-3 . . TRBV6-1 CASSEVWTSSGNTIYF TGTGCCAGCAGTGAAGTCTGGACCAGCTCTGGAAACACCATATATTTT
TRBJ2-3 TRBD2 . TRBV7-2 CASSLVLAGATDTQYF TGTGCCAGCAGCTTGGTGCTAGCGGGGGCCACAGATACGCAGTATTTT
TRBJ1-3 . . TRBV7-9 CASSFRGGSGNTIYF TGTGCCAGCAGCTTTAGGGGAGGCTCTGGAAACACCATATATTTT
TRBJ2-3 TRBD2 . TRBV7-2 CASSLRVSGGAGADTQYF TGTGCCAGCAGCTTACGAGTATCCGGGGGGGCCGGGGCAGATACGCAGTATTTT
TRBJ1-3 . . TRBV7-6 CASSLKNTIYF TGTGCCAGCAGCCTCAAAAACACCATATATTTT
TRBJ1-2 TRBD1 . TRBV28 CASGEGQGAGGYTF TGTGCCAGCGGAGAGGGACAGGGGGCAGGTGGCTACACCTTC
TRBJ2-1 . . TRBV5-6 CASSLVVSSYNEQFF TGTGCCAGCAGCTTGGTAGTCAGCTCCTACAATGAGCAGTTCTTC
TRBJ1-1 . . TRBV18 CASSPYREDTEAFF TGTGCCAGCTCACCATACAGGGAGGACACTGAAGCTTTCTTT
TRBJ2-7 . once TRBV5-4 CASSGGTDVSYEQYF TGTGCCAGCAGCGGAGGGACTGACGTCTCCTACGAGCAGTACTTC
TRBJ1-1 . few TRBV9 CASSLQTENTEAFF TGTGCCAGCAGCCTCCAGACGGAGAACACTGAAGCTTTCTTT
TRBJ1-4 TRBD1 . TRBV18 CASSRDRADVKLFF TGTGCCAGCTCACGGGACAGGGCAGATGTAAAACTGTTTTTT
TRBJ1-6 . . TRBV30 CAWDGQGLSPLHF TGTGCCTGGGACGGGCAGGGTCTTTCACCCCTCCACTTT
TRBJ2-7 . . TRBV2 CASHPRLDYEQYF TGTGCCAGCCACCCCAGACTGGACTACGAGCAGTACTTC
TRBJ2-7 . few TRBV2 CASSEVYYEQYF TGTGCCAGCAGTGAAGTGTACTACGAGCAGTACTTC
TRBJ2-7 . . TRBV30 CAWSLAGNYEQYF TGTGCCTGGAGCTTGGCAGGGAACTACGAGCAGTACTTC
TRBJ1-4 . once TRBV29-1 CSVSIGQRREKLFF TGCAGCGTTTCAATCGGGCAGAGAAGGGAAAAACTGTTTTTT
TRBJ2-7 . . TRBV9 CASSYGQSSYEQYF TGTGCCAGCAGCTATGGACAGAGCTCCTACGAGCAGTACTTC
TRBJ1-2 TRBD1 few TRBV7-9 CASSLDRDGYTF TGTGCCAGCAGCCTCGACAGGGACGGCTACACCTTC
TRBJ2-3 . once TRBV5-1 CASSLSGSAHTDTQYF TGCGCCAGCAGCTTGAGCGGCAGTGCGCACACAGATACGCAGTATTTT
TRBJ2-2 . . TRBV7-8 CASSPVGGGLSGTGELFF TGTGCCAGCAGCCCGGTGGGAGGGGGCTTATCTGGCACCGGGGAGCTGTTTTTT
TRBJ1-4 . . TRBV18 CASRRDTTNEKLFF TGTGCCAGCAGAAGGGATACAACTAATGAAAAACTGTTTTTT
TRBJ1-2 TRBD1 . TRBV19 CASRETGGAHGYTF TGTGCCAGTAGAGAGACAGGGGGCGCACATGGCTACACCTTC
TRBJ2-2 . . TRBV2 CASSQNHMDVGAGELFF TGTGCCAGCAGCCAGAATCATATGGACGTGGGGGCCGGGGAGCTGTTTTTT
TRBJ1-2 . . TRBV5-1 CASRGATGDGYTF TGCGCCAGCAGGGGGGCCACAGGTGATGGCTACACCTTC
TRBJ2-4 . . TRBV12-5 CASGSGNIQYF TGTGCTAGTGGTTCGGGAAACATTCAGTACTTC
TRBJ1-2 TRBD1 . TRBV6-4 CASSRDRANYGYTF TGTGCCAGCAGTCGGGACAGAGCTAACTATGGCTACACCTTC
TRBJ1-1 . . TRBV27 CASSPYRRGNTEAFF TGTGCCAGCAGCCCATACAGGAGGGGGAACACTGAAGCTTTCTTT
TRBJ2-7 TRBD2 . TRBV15 CATSRGEGSHEQYF TGTGCCACCAGCAGAGGGGAGGGCAGCCACGAGCAGTACTTC
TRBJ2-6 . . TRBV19 CASSIISLAGANVLTF TGTGCCAGTAGTATTATTTCGTTGGCCGGGGCCAACGTCCTGACTTTC
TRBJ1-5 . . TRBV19 CASAQVEAQHF TGTGCCAGTGCGCAAGTAGAGGCCCAGCATTTT
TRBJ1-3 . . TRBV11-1 CASSSPGHSGNTIYF TGTGCCAGCAGCTCACCCGGACACTCTGGAAACACCATATATTTT
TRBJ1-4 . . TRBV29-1 CSVGTAGNEKLFF TGCAGCGTTGGTACAGCCGGTAATGAAAAACTGTTTTTT
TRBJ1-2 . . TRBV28 CASSEGGADANYGYTF TGTGCCAGCAGTGAGGGTGGGGCAGATGCTAACTATGGCTACACCTTC
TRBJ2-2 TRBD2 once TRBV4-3 CASSPSGFANTGELFF TGCGCCAGCAGCCCTAGCGGATTCGCGAACACCGGGGAGCTGTTTTTT
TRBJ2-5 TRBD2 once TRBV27 CASRTSYSGGGHLQETQYF TGTGCCAGCAGGACCTCGTATAGCGGGGGGGGCCACCTCCAAGAGACCCAGTACTTC
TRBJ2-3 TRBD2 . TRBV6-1 CASSELAGGADTQYF TGTGCCAGCAGTGAACTAGCGGGAGGGGCAGATACGCAGTATTTT
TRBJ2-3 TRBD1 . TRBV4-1 CASSSGDRASTDTQYF TGCGCCAGCAGCTCCGGGGACAGGGCAAGCACAGATACGCAGTATTTT